Shown below are 12 T cell receptor beta chains from a single sample sequenced in a study of blood T cell repertoires in COVID-19. TCRdb's copy holds only in-frame clones and misses some; the assay was immunoSEQ multiplex PCR. The sample has 260,000 or so clones, about four fifths seen once; the top ten hold around 3.3%. Sequencing was performed on PBMCs or T cells enriched from blood (not recorded which). The receptors were sampled from a woman aged 40 to 49 who had been exposed to COVID-19.

V and J are TRBV3-1 (or the pseudogene TRBV3-2) and TRBJ2-2; D unresolved. The CDR3 runs 13 residues. V was cut by 2 bases and J by 6 bases, with 7 bases left in between. CDR1 is LGHDT, CDR2 YNNKEL, per germline (reference sequence). The CDR3 nucleotides are TGTGCCAGCAGCCAAACCCCAGCCGGGGAGCTGTTTTTT. It encodes CASSQTPAGELFF.

The rearrangement joins TRBV6-5 to TRBJ1-1; 7 bases map to TRBD1. The length of the CDR3 is 16 residues. Germline values: CDR1 MNHEY, CDR2 SVGAGI. V trimming: 0 bases; J trimming: 4 bases; junction bases outside the gene matches: 8. CDR3 in DNA: TGTGCCAGCAGTTACTCGAGAGGGGGCGTCGGCACTGAAGCTTTCTTT. It translates to CASSYSRGGVGTEAFF.

The chain uses TRBV2 and TRBJ2-7; 9 nucleotides match TRBD1. J lost 2 bases, V lost 6 bases, and 2 bases had no gene match. This CDR3 spans 13 amino acids. Germline lookup yields CDR1 SNHLY and CDR2 FYNNEI. The DNA of the CDR3 is TGTGCCAGCAGGGGGACAGGGCCCTACGAGCAGTACTTC. This sequence encodes CASRGTGPYEQYF.

This clone has only one observation. This chain uses TRBV18 with TRBJ1-3; TRBD1 aligns across 8 bases. Trimming removed 4 bases from V and 0 bases from J; junction bases left unmatched: 8. Per germline, CDR1 KGHSH and CDR2 LQKENI. The length of the CDR3 is 17 residues. CDR3 sequence reads: CASSQGQAVLSGNTIYF. For the CDR3, the DNA is TGTGCCAGCTCACAGGGACAGGCTGTCCTCTCTGGAAACACCATATATTTT. The full variable domain, with the rest looked up from reference TRBV18 and TRBJ1-3, is NAGVMQNPRHLVRRRGQEARLRCSPMKGHSHVYWYRQLPEEGLKFMVYLQKENIIDESGMPKERFSAEFPKEGPSILRIQQVVRGDSAAYFCASSQGQAVLSGNTIYFGEGSWLTVV.

This clone was observed a handful of times. This sequence joins TRBV5-4 and TRBJ2-1; weak D call: TRBD1 (6 bases). The germline CDR1 and CDR2 sequences are SGHNT and YYREEE (reference sequence). Trimming removed 3 bases at V and 0 bases at J, with 13 bases between. The CDR3 is 16 residues long. CDR3 nucleotide sequence: TGTGCCAGCAGCTCCGGACAGTCTCGCTCCTACAATGAGCAGTTCTTC. As protein: CASSSGQSRSYNEQFF.

V is TRBV24-1 and J is TRBJ2-3; 10 positions match TRBD1. CDR3 size: 18 residues. The germline gives CDR1 KGHDR, CDR2 SFDVKD. The junction had 9 bases not matched to a gene; V was cut back by 0 bases and J by 4 bases. DNA for the CDR3: TGTGCCACCAGTGATTTGCACCGGGACAGGGGAGTGCCAGATACGCAGTATTTT. This encodes CATSDLHRDRGVPDTQYF.

The chain combines TRBV20-1 with TRBJ1-2, with a tentative D call TRBD1 (5 bases). V dropped 6 bases and J dropped 5 bases, with 10 bases sitting between them. The CDR3 sequence is 11 residues long. Germline loops: CDR1 DFQATT, CDR2 SNEGSKA (reference sequence). The CDR3 nucleotides read TGCAGTGCCAGGGCCGGATATGGCTACACCTTC. Amino acids: CSARAGYGYTF.

The gene calls are TRBV3-1 (or the pseudogene TRBV3-2) and TRBJ2-5; 10 bases align to TRBD2. Per germline, CDR1 LGHDT and CDR2 YNNKEL (reference sequence). Losses at the gene ends were 0 bases for V and 4 bases for J; bases not matched to a gene: 8. The CDR3 totals 17 residues. CDR3 residues: CASSQEWLAGGGETQYF. The CDR3 DNA is TGTGCCAGCAGCCAAGAGTGGTTAGCGGGGGGAGGAGAGACCCAGTACTTC.

The J gene is TRBJ2-1, the V gene TRBV7-9; 10 nucleotides align to TRBD2. The junction had 10 bases not matched to a gene; V was cut back by 5 bases and J by 0 bases. Looked up from germline, CDR1 is SEHNR and CDR2 is FQNEAQ (reference sequence). CDR3 size: 18 residues. The CDR3 loop reads CASSPKLAGANSYNEQFF. CDR3 in DNA: TGTGCCAGCAGCCCCAAGCTAGCGGGGGCCAACTCCTACAATGAGCAGTTCTTC. Drawing the rest from reference TRBV7-9 and TRBJ2-1, the complete variable domain is DTGVSQNPRHKITKRGQNVTFRCDPISEHNRLYWYRQTLGQGPEFLTYFQNEAQLEKSRLLSDRFSAERPKGSFSTLEIQRTEQGDSAMYLCASSPKLAGANSYNEQFFGPGTRLTVL.

The V and J genes are TRBV6-2 or TRBV6-3 and TRBJ1-2; D gene unclear. Trimming cost V 4 bases and J 8 bases, with 17 bases left between them. CDR3 length: 14 amino acids. CDR1 and CDR2 (germline): MNHEY, SVGEGT. The CDR3 protein is CASSSPGSARGYTF. DNA for the CDR3: TGTGCCAGCAGTTCCCCGGGGTCAGCAAGAGGCTACACCTTC.

The chain joins TRBV11-3 to TRBJ2-1; TRBD2 agrees at 14 bases. The CDR3 spans 16 residues. With 3 bases clipped from V and 8 bases from J, the junction kept 6 bases outside the gene matches. CDR1 SGHNT and CDR2 YENEEA come from the germline V gene. CDR3 nucleotide sequence: TGTGCCAGCAGCTTGGGACTAGCGGGGGTCAGTGATGAGCAGTTCTTC. Translated, it gives CASSLGLAGVSDEQFF.

V and J are TRBV14 and TRBJ2-7, with D tentatively TRBD1 (6 bases). The CDR3 is made up of 13 amino acids. In germline, CDR1 is SGHDN, CDR2 FVKESK. Trimming pared 2 bases from V and 6 bases from J, leaving 11 bases between. CDR3 in amino acids: CASSQSPRGEQYF. The CDR3 DNA reads as TGTGCCAGCAGCCAATCCCCCAGGGGCGAGCAGTACTTC.